What follows are 13 T cell receptor beta chains derived from one specimen sequenced in a study of cytomegalovirus exposure and HLA in healthy donors. Primers for the PCR totalled 60 Vbeta and 13 Jbeta. Repertoires were generated with immunoSEQ multiplex PCR, while TCRdb's copy carries only in-frame clones and drops some. The sample comprises some 130,000 clones, 75% to 90% of which are singletons, and 1% rests with the top ten. Sequencing input: PBMCs. All receptors derive from a man aged 40-55 years in good health and CMV-seronegative.

V and J are TRBV28 and TRBJ1-5; no definite D call. This CDR3 is 16 amino acids long. The germline V gene has CDR1 MDHEN and CDR2 SYDVKM. Trimming pared 5 bases from V and 5 bases from J, leaving 19 bases between. In DNA, the CDR3 is TGTGCCAGCAGTCCCATGGGTCAGGCCCCCGATCAGCCCCAGCATTTT. Its protein product is CASSPMGQAPDQPQHF.

This clone was counted a single time. The chain links TRBV28 to TRBJ1-3; D not resolved. The CDR3 is 13 residues long. Trimming took 8 bases from V and 1 from J, leaving 9 bases between them. CDR1 and CDR2 (germline): MDHEN, SYDVKM. CDR3 in amino acids: CASAGISGNTIYF. As DNA, the CDR3 is TGTGCCAGCGCGGGTATTTCTGGAAACACCATATATTTT.

CDR3 coding DNA: TGTGCCATCAGTGACAGCTCTGGAAACACCATATATTTT. Its translation is CAISDSSGNTIYF. The chain links TRBV10-3 to TRBJ1-3; D uncertain. The CDR3 has 13 residues. Deletions cut 3 bases from V and 0 bases from J, with 3 bases between. Germline V gives CDR1 ENHRY, CDR2 SYGVKD.

V gene TRBV5-1 combines with J gene TRBJ2-2; the D is unclear. This CDR3 region has 15 residues. V was pared by 0 bases and J by 0 bases, with 6 bases between. Germline CDR1 reads SGHRS; CDR2 reads YFSETQ. CDR3 sequence (DNA): TGCGCCAGCAGCTTGGGGCAACCGAACACCGGGGAGCTGTTTTTT. Translated: CASSLGQPNTGELFF.

The rearrangement uses TRBV18 and TRBJ1-5; D remains ambiguous. The CDR3 runs to 16 residues. CDR1 and CDR2 (germline): KGHSH, LQKENI. V was clipped by 1 base and J by 0 bases, with 10 bases between them. The CDR3 loop is CASSPRRTNSNQPQHF. The CDR3, as DNA: TGTGCCAGCTCACCACGCAGAACTAATAGCAATCAGCCCCAGCATTTT. The entire variable domain, with the rest obtained from reference TRBV18 and TRBJ1-5, is as follows: NAGVMQNPRHLVRRRGQEARLRCSPMKGHSHVYWYRQLPEEGLKFMVYLQKENIIDESGMPKERFSAEFPKEGPSILRIQQVVRGDSAAYFCASSPRRTNSNQPQHFGDGTRLSIL.

The V and J genes are TRBV7-3 and TRBJ2-1; weak D call: TRBD2 (6 bases). In germline, CDR1 is SGHTA, CDR2 FQGTGA. Trimming removed 1 base from V and 1 base from J, with 8 bases in between. This CDR3 has 15 residues. As DNA, the CDR3 is TGTGCCAGCAGCTTAAGCGCGGGATCCTACAATGAGCAGTTCTTC. Amino acid sequence: CASSLSAGSYNEQFF.

The chain joins TRBV30 to TRBJ1-6; 9 bases align to TRBD1. The CDR3 consists of 16 residues. Germline CDR1 is GTSNPN and CDR2 is SVGIG (reference sequence). V trimming: 2 bases; J trimming: 5 bases; junction bases outside the gene matches: 7. This CDR3 is CAWSPQDRGNNSPLHF. Written as DNA, the CDR3 is TGTGCCTGGAGTCCTCAAGACAGGGGGAATAATTCACCCCTCCACTTT.

This clone was found a few times. This chain joins TRBV5-1 and TRBJ2-2; tentatively, D is TRBD2 (5 bases). CDR1 is SGHRS, CDR2 YFSETQ, per germline. CDR3 length: 15 residues. Trimming pared 4 bases from V and 2 bases from J, leaving 12 bases between. The CDR3 DNA reads TGCGCCAGCAGCCCTGGACTCCTAAACACCGGGGAGCTGTTTTTT. It translates to CASSPGLLNTGELFF. Supplemented by reference TRBV5-1 and TRBJ2-2, the full variable domain reads KAGVTQTPRYLIKTRGQQVTLSCSPISGHRSVSWYQQTPGQGLQFLFEYFSETQRNKGNFPGRFSGRQFSNSRSEMNVSTLELGDSALYLCASSPGLLNTGELFFGEGSRLTVL.

This chain's CDR3 is CASSRTGLNNQPQHF. The CDR3 DNA follows: TGTGCCAGCAGCCGGACAGGGTTGAACAATCAGCCCCAGCATTTT. The V gene is TRBV7-2, the J gene TRBJ1-5; 8 bases align to TRBD1. The CDR3 contains 15 residues. The V gene end was trimmed by 5 bases and the J gene end by 3 bases; junction bases not matched to a gene: 6. CDR1 is SGHTA, CDR2 FQGNSA, per germline.

The rearrangement links TRBV29-1 to TRBJ1-1; D possibly corresponds to TRBD1 (5 bases). CDR1 and CDR2 (germline): SQVTM, ANQGSEA. The CDR3 runs 13 residues. V lost 1 base to trimming and J lost 4 bases, with 10 bases between them. CDR3 nucleotide sequence: TGCAGCGTTGAAGTGGCCCAGGGCACTGAAGCTTTCTTT. Amino acids: CSVEVAQGTEAFF.

The sample holds one count of this clone. The V and J genes are TRBV28 and TRBJ2-5, with D perhaps TRBD2 (6 bases). CDR3 size: 14 residues. Germline V gene sequence: CDR1 MDHEN, CDR2 SYDVKM. V lost 3 bases and J lost 1, with 9 bases in between. The CDR3 DNA reads TGTGCCAGCAGTTTGAGGGGACTCCAAGAGACCCAGTACTTC. Encoded protein: CASSLRGLQETQYF.

The V call is TRBV28, the J call TRBJ1-5, with 7 bases lining up with TRBD1. Per the germline V gene, CDR1 is MDHEN and CDR2 is SYDVKM. The CDR3 loop spans 14 amino acids. The J segment lost 1 base and the V segment lost 6 bases, leaving 3 bases of the junction unmatched. As DNA, the CDR3 is TGTGCCAGCAGAGCAGGGGGAAGCAATCAGCCCCAGCATTTT. Translated: CASRAGGSNQPQHF.

The chain uses TRBV6-1 and TRBJ2-5; 11 bases fit TRBD2. The CDR3 runs to 15 residues. CDR1 MNHNS and CDR2 SASEGT come from the germline V gene. V shed 4 bases and J 2 bases; nucleotides not matched to a gene: 3. The CDR3 nucleotides read TGTGCCAGCAGTGTGCTAGCGGGAGGTCAAGAGACCCAGTACTTC. Its translation: CASSVLAGGQETQYF.